The rows below give T cell receptor beta chains drawn from one sample of a study of T cell changes during pregnancy in multiple sclerosis. The protocol was immunoSEQ multiplex PCR, while the TCRdb copy is restricted to in-frame clones and leaves out a portion. The sample consists of 50,000 or so clones, 94% of them appearing once. This material consisted of CD4+ T cells from peripheral blood mononuclear cells, taken in the second trimester of pregnancy. Receptor source: a female donor with multiple sclerosis, enrolled in a pregnancy study. The CDR3 runs from the conserved cysteine through the conserved F or W. The D gene is left open where the match is weak. Where a row states a size, it is once, few, many or the class of an expanded clone; other rows omit it.

V,J,D,length,size,CDR3,DNA
TRBV7-2,TRBJ1-5,.,15,.,CASSSLHTGGQPQHF,TGTGCCAGCAGCTCACTACATACCGGGGGGCAGCCCCAGCATTTT
TRBV4-3,TRBJ1-2,.,13,.,CASSQAQNYGYTF,TGCGCCAGCAGCCAAGCGCAGAACTATGGCTACACCTTC
TRBV25-1,TRBJ2-7,TRBD2,13,.,CASSDIAGDEQYF,TGTGCCAGCAGTGACATAGCGGGGGACGAGCAGTACTTC
TRBV5-4,TRBJ2-1,TRBD2,17,once,CASSYNPSGGRYNEQFF,TGTGCCAGCAGTTACAACCCTAGCGGGGGGCGGTACAATGAGCAGTTCTTC
TRBV20-1,TRBJ1-2,.,10,.,CSAPGGGYTF,TGCAGTGCCCCCGGGGGAGGCTACACCTTC
TRBV6-6,TRBJ1-2,.,16,.,CASSYHLKTGGEGYTF,TGTGCCAGCAGTTACCACCTCAAAACCGGGGGAGAGGGCTACACCTTC
TRBV11-1,TRBJ1-2,.,16,.,CASSPVAGFPNYGYTF,TGTGCCAGCAGCCCCGTGGCGGGATTCCCTAACTATGGCTACACCTTC
TRBV14,TRBJ2-1,TRBD2,15,.,CASSPRTSGGPSEFF,TGTGCCAGCAGCCCGAGGACTAGCGGGGGCCCTTCCGAGTTCTTC
TRBV14,TRBJ2-5,TRBD1,15,once,CASSQATGVGETQYF,TGTGCCAGCAGCCAGGCGACAGGGGTGGGAGAGACCCAGTACTTC
TRBV11-1,TRBJ2-4,TRBD2,19,.,CASSYGLAGGNIAKNIQYF,TGTGCCAGCAGCTACGGACTAGCGGGGGGTAACATAGCCAAAAACATTCAGTACTTC
TRBV4-3,TRBJ1-4,.,16,.,CASSQEVWSALEKLFF,TGCGCCAGCAGCCAAGAAGTATGGTCAGCGCTGGAAAAACTGTTTTTT
TRBV28,TRBJ1-1,TRBD1,20,.,CAIKRGKGPGTVRANTEAFF,TGTGCCATCAAAAGGGGAAAGGGGCCGGGGACAGTCAGGGCGAACACTGAAGCTTTCTTT
TRBV19,TRBJ1-2,TRBD1,14,.,CASSIPDRLYGYTF,TGTGCCAGTAGTATTCCGGACAGGCTATATGGCTACACCTTC
TRBV6-5,TRBJ1-2,.,14,.,CASSYDRPPYGYTF,TGTGCCAGCAGTTACGACAGGCCCCCCTATGGCTACACCTTC
TRBV9,TRBJ2-3,.,15,.,CASSVEAGLGDTQYF,TGTGCCAGCAGCGTAGAGGCAGGGTTAGGAGATACGCAGTATTTT
TRBV7-8,TRBJ1-5,TRBD1,16,.,CASSLVGQGTSQPQHF,TGTGCCAGCAGCTTAGTAGGACAGGGTACGAGTCAGCCCCAGCATTTT
TRBV9,TRBJ1-4,TRBD1,16,.,CASSAPQTGVNEKLFF,TGTGCCAGCAGCGCACCGCAGACAGGGGTTAATGAAAAACTGTTTTTT
TRBV5-8,TRBJ1-6,.,17,.,CASSLDAGGPLGSPLHF,TGTGCCAGCAGCTTGGACGCGGGAGGGCCCCTAGGTTCACCCCTCCACTTT
TRBV7-2,TRBJ2-2,TRBD2,15,.,CASSRPGGFTGELFF,TGTGCCAGCAGCCGCCCCGGGGGGTTCACCGGGGAGCTGTTTTTT
TRBV7-2,TRBJ2-2,TRBD1,15,.,CASSLAGGDTGELFF,TGTGCCAGCAGCTTAGCAGGGGGCGACACCGGGGAGCTGTTTTTT
TRBV21-1,TRBJ2-5,.,17,.,CASSKEGTGEDQETQYF,TGTGCCAGCAGCAAAGAGGGGACAGGGGAAGACCAAGAGACCCAGTACTTC
TRBV7-2,TRBJ2-7,TRBD1,16,.,CASSRRGGTGSYEQYF,TGTGCCAGCAGCCGCCGAGGCGGGACAGGCTCCTACGAGCAGTACTTC
TRBV18,TRBJ1-1,.,16,.,CASSEELRSGNTEAFF,TGTGCCAGCTCAGAAGAGCTTCGGTCAGGAAACACTGAAGCTTTCTTT
TRBV7-2,TRBJ2-2,.,15,.,CASSFQGMNTGELFF,TGTGCCAGCAGCTTCCAGGGGATGAACACCGGGGAGCTGTTTTTT
TRBV2,TRBJ2-7,TRBD1,13,.,CASLRDRAYEQYF,TGTGCCAGTCTCCGGGACAGGGCCTACGAGCAGTACTTC
TRBV10-3,TRBJ1-1,.,14,.,CAISDPREPREAFF,TGTGCCATCAGTGACCCCCGGGAACCCAGAGAAGCTTTCTTT
TRBV7-2,TRBJ1-4,TRBD1,16,few,CASSLYQGVGNEKLFF,TGTGCCAGCAGCTTATACCAGGGGGTCGGTAATGAAAAACTGTTTTTT
TRBV2,TRBJ1-4,TRBD1,15,.,CASSPQGATNEKLFF,TGTGCCAGCAGTCCCCAGGGGGCCACTAATGAAAAACTGTTTTTT
TRBV19,TRBJ1-6,.,13,.,CASSIGQYSPLHF,TGTGCCAGTAGTATAGGACAGTATTCACCCCTCCACTTT
TRBV7-2,TRBJ1-5,.,14,.,CASKFAGSSQPQHF,TGTGCCAGCAAATTCGCGGGGTCGAGTCAGCCCCAGCATTTT
TRBV18,TRBJ2-3,.,15,.,CASSPPAPSTDTQYF,TGTGCCAGCTCACCACCGGCTCCTAGCACAGATACGCAGTATTTT
TRBV7-9,TRBJ2-1,TRBD2,15,once,CASSSSSGAYNEQFF,TGTGCCAGCAGCTCTTCTAGCGGGGCCTACAATGAGCAGTTCTTC
TRBV6-6,TRBJ2-7,.,12,.,CASSQDTYEQYF,TGTGCCAGCAGTCAGGATACCTACGAGCAGTACTTC
TRBV7-2,TRBJ2-1,.,16,.,CASSFFPSSGTSEQFF,TGTGCCAGCAGCTTTTTTCCGTCATCCGGTACGTCTGAGCAGTTCTTC
TRBV7-2,TRBJ2-1,.,14,once,CASSPRGADNEQFF,TGTGCCAGCAGCCCTCGGGGGGCAGACAATGAGCAGTTCTTC
TRBV10-3,TRBJ2-7,.,14,.,CAIRGGASVYEQYF,TGTGCCATCCGAGGGGGGGCGAGCGTCTACGAGCAGTACTTC
TRBV7-2,TRBJ1-1,.,13,.,CASSQRRNTEAFF,TGTGCCAGCAGCCAACGGAGGAACACTGAAGCTTTCTTT
TRBV7-2,TRBJ1-6,.,14,once,CASSATGSRSPLHF,TGTGCCAGCAGCGCCACAGGGTCTCGGTCACCCCTCCACTTT
TRBV6-5,TRBJ2-6,.,15,.,CASSSQVSGANVLTF,TGTGCCAGCAGTTCCCAGGTTTCTGGGGCCAACGTCCTGACTTTC
TRBV20-1,TRBJ2-3,.,11,.,CSAHRVDTQYF,TGCAGTGCGCACCGGGTGGATACGCAGTATTTT
TRBV2,TRBJ1-1,.,12,.,CASTLRNTEAFF,TGTGCCAGCACGCTGAGGAACACTGAAGCTTTCTTT
TRBV7-3,TRBJ2-7,TRBD2,16,.,CASSSLAGAGSYEQYF,TGTGCCAGCAGCTCATTAGCGGGGGCAGGGTCCTACGAGCAGTACTTC
TRBV19,TRBJ1-1,TRBD1,12,.,CASSSDRAEAFF,TGTGCCAGTAGTTCGGACAGGGCCGAAGCTTTCTTT
TRBV7-2,TRBJ2-7,.,13,.,CASSFGSPYEQYF,TGTGCCAGCAGCTTCGGGAGTCCCTACGAGCAGTACTTC
TRBV7-9,TRBJ1-6,TRBD1,14,.,CASSSGQPNSPLHF,TGTGCCAGCAGCTCGGGACAGCCGAATTCACCCCTCCACTTT
TRBV2,TRBJ2-7,TRBD1,14,.,CASSEQGAPYEQYF,TGTGCCAGCTCGGAACAGGGGGCTCCCTACGAGCAGTACTTC
TRBV6-1,TRBJ1-2,TRBD1,15,.,CASRAGQLSNYGYTF,TGTGCCAGCAGGGCGGGACAGCTTTCTAACTATGGCTACACCTTC
TRBV11-2,TRBJ2-5,TRBD2,15,.,CASSLAQRGGKTQYF,TGTGCCAGCAGCTTAGCCCAGCGGGGGGGGAAGACCCAGTACTTC
TRBV18,TRBJ1-4,.,12,.,CASSTGGEKLFF,TGTGCCAGCTCAACGGGGGGAGAGAAACTGTTTTTT
TRBV10-3,TRBJ2-7,TRBD1,15,.,CAISASGGRSYEQYF,TGTGCCATCAGTGCGTCAGGGGGTCGGTCCTACGAGCAGTACTTC
TRBV7-6,TRBJ2-2,TRBD2,15,.,CASSPREGNTGELFF,TGTGCCAGCAGCCCCAGGGAGGGTAACACCGGGGAGCTGTTTTTT
TRBV11-2,TRBJ2-4,.,14,once,CASSEAGLRDIQYF,TGTGCCAGCAGCGAGGCAGGGCTTAGAGACATTCAGTACTTC
TRBV7-3,TRBJ2-1,TRBD2,15,.,CASSPVAGGHNEQFF,TGTGCCAGCAGCCCCGTAGCGGGGGGGCACAATGAGCAGTTCTTC
TRBV12-1,TRBJ1-2,.,16,.,CASSRNDRVIDYGYTF,TGTGCCAGCAGCCGGAACGACAGGGTTATCGACTATGGCTACACCTTC
TRBV5-8,TRBJ2-1,.,16,once,CASRTRRVLPDNEQFF,TGTGCCAGCAGAACCCGCCGCGTCCTACCCGACAATGAGCAGTTCTTC
TRBV18,TRBJ2-7,.,13,.,CASSPGGTYEQYF,TGTGCCAGCTCACCAGGGGGGACCTACGAGCAGTACTTC
TRBV19,TRBJ1-1,.,11,.,CASRRGREAFF,TGTGCCAGTAGGCGAGGTCGAGAAGCTTTCTTT
TRBV25-1,TRBJ2-5,.,17,.,CASSEPPSRGVVETQYF,TGTGCCAGCAGTGAACCACCCTCGCGGGGCGTGGTGGAGACCCAGTACTTC
TRBV7-3,TRBJ2-2,.,15,.,CASSLQGLVTGELFF,TGTGCCAGCAGCTTACAGGGTTTAGTCACCGGGGAGCTGTTTTTT